These 25 T cell receptor beta chains were all obtained from the same sample, sequenced in a study of T cells in Graves' hyperthyroidism and ophthalmopathy. Using RNA transcripts as the source, TCR beta CDR3 regions were amplified. HTBI primers were used for first-round RT-PCR of the TCR CDR3. TCRdb independently ran MiXCR on the multiplex PCR reads; one entry per CDR3 protein. This table holds about 610,000 distinct CDR3 sequences, 14% to 15% found once. The sequenced material came from blood. These TCRs come from a woman aged 40 to 50 with Graves' ophthalmopathy.

The chain uses TRBV7-9 and TRBJ1-5; D not certain. Germline V lookup: CDR1 SEHNR, CDR2 FQNEAQ (reference sequence). The CDR3 covers 15 residues. Trimming stripped 7 bases from V and 5 bases from J, with 18 bases between. CDR3 DNA: TGTGCCAGCACCCCTCCCGGGGAACCTGATCAGCCCCAGCATTTT. The encoded protein is CASTPPGEPDQPQHF.

Many counts were recorded for this clonotype. The chain employs TRBV2 and TRBJ2-7; TRBD2 aligns across 11 bases. Germline lookup yields CDR1 SNHLY and CDR2 FYNNEI. This CDR3 has 13 residues. V trimming: 8 bases; J trimming: 1 base; junction bases outside the gene matches: 1. For the CDR3, the DNA is TGTGCCAGCGCTAGCGGGAGGTCCTACGAGCAGTACTTC. It specifies CASASGRSYEQYF.

This clonotype was counted at least ten times. The chain couples TRBV19 to TRBJ1-1, with D tentatively TRBD1 (5 bases). The CDR3 covers 17 residues. Trimming left V 4 bases short and J 0 bases short, with 18 bases between. Germline CDR1 is LNHDA and CDR2 is SQIVND (reference sequence). This CDR3 reads CASSTTRGSRMNTEAFF. CDR3 nucleotides: TGTGCCAGTAGTACGACTAGGGGCAGCAGAATGAACACTGAAGCTTTCTTT.

This clonotype occurred many times. The chain combines TRBV2 with TRBJ2-1; 7 bases align to TRBD2. Germline V gene sequence: CDR1 SNHLY, CDR2 FYNNEI. The J segment lost 15 bases and the V segment lost 5 bases, leaving 7 bases of the junction unmatched. CDR3 length: 11 amino acids. CDR3 DNA: TGTGCCAGCAGTCGGGACTATTCGGTGTTCTTC. Amino acids: CASSRDYSVFF.

This clonotype occurred many times. This chain uses TRBV6-1 with TRBJ2-7, with 9 positions matching TRBD2. This CDR3 spans 13 amino acids. The junction had 7 bases not matched to a gene; V was cut back by 8 bases and J by 5 bases. Germline assignment: CDR1 MNHNS and CDR2 SASEGT. As DNA, the CDR3 is TGTGCCAGCCGCCCGGGCGGGAGGGACGAGCAGTACTTC. Amino acid sequence: CASRPGGRDEQYF.

Many counts were recorded for this clonotype. The gene calls are TRBV28 and TRBJ2-7; TRBD2 agrees at 10 bases. Germline V lookup: CDR1 MDHEN, CDR2 SYDVKM. V lost 4 bases to trimming and J lost 5 bases; unmatched junction nucleotides: 11. CDR3 length: 16 residues. Written as DNA, the CDR3 is TGTGCCAGCAGTTCGGGGGGCCGGCTAGCGGGAGACGAGCAGTACTTC. Protein product: CASSSGGRLAGDEQYF.

This clonotype was seen at least ten times. This chain connects TRBV12-3 or TRBV12-4 to TRBJ2-7; D unresolved. V lost 3 bases to trimming and J lost 3 bases, with 12 bases between them. The length of the CDR3 is 14 residues. CDR3 region: CASSFDSEYYEQYF. Written as DNA, the CDR3 is TGTGCCAGCAGTTTTGACTCTGAATACTACGAGCAGTACTTC.

The genes are TRBV29-1 and TRBJ2-7; no definite D call. V shed 0 bases and J shed 6 bases, with 15 bases lying between them. CDR1 and CDR2 from the germline V gene are SQVTM and ANQGSEA. The length of the CDR3 is 14 residues. The CDR3 loop reads CSVEDWATAGEQYF. Written as DNA, the CDR3 is TGCAGCGTTGAAGATTGGGCGACGGCTGGCGAGCAGTACTTC.

This clonotype was seen ten or more times. The gene calls are TRBV28 and TRBJ1-1; D is perhaps TRBD1 (6 bases). This CDR3 region has 15 residues. Trimming stripped 6 bases from V and 6 bases from J, with 20 bases between. Per the germline V gene, CDR1 is MDHEN and CDR2 is SYDVKM. CDR3 sequence: CASSPHVDSTPEAFF. The CDR3 nucleotides are TGTGCCAGCAGCCCCCATGTGGACAGTACCCCTGAAGCTTTCTTT.

At least ten counts were recorded for this clonotype. The chain links TRBV28 to TRBJ2-5; D is undetermined. The germline V gene has CDR1 MDHEN and CDR2 SYDVKM. V lost 2 bases and J lost 4, with 8 bases in between. This CDR3 is 13 amino acids long. The CDR3 spells CASSLSSSETQYF. The DNA of the CDR3 is TGTGCCAGCAGTTTAAGTTCCTCAGAGACCCAGTACTTC.

This clonotype was seen a handful of times. This chain joins TRBV12-3 or TRBV12-4 and TRBJ1-2; tentative D call: TRBD1 (6 bases). There are 14 residues in the CDR3. The ends were cut back, 6 bases at V and 4 bases at J, with 15 bases in the middle. The CDR3 spells CASSRDRTFYGYTF. The CDR3 nucleotides are TGTGCCAGCAGCCGCGACAGGACATTCTATGGCTACACCTTC.

This clonotype was seen at least ten times. This chain links TRBV12-3 or TRBV12-4 with TRBJ2-7; perhaps TRBD2 as D (5 bases). The CDR3 sequence is 15 residues long. Trimming removed 6 bases from V and 1 base from J, with 16 bases in between. This chain's CDR3 is CASRREEAVSYEQYF. The CDR3 bases are TGTGCCAGCAGGAGAGAGGAGGCAGTTTCCTACGAGCAGTACTTC.

This clonotype was counted many times. Written as DNA, the CDR3 is TGTGCCAGCAGCTTCTACGAGGGACTTTACTCCTACGAGCAGTACTTC. It translates to CASSFYEGLYSYEQYF. The rearrangement joins TRBV7-8 to TRBJ2-7, with D possibly matching TRBD2 (6 bases). CDR1 and CDR2 (germline): SGHVS, FQNEAQ. This CDR3 comprises 16 residues. The germline V and J ends were trimmed by 3 bases and 0 bases, with 15 bases remaining between them.

Many counts were recorded for this clonotype. The chain uses TRBV25-1 and TRBJ1-2; D is unclear. The CDR3 sequence is 14 residues long. Germline CDR1 MGHDK, CDR2 SYGVNS. The V end was cut by 2 bases, the J end by 8 bases, with 15 bases between. CDR3: CASSELIPSSGYTF. In DNA, the CDR3 is TGTGCCAGCAGTGAACTCATTCCGTCGTCGGGCTACACCTTC.

There are many counts of this clonotype. V gene TRBV4-2 combines with J gene TRBJ2-7; 14 positions match TRBD2. The CDR3 loop spans 21 amino acids. The V and J ends lost 4 bases and 0 bases, in that order; junction bases with no gene match: 17. The germline CDR1 and CDR2 sequences are LGHNA and YNFKEQ. The CDR3 sequence is CASSRPQRLAGGSTSSYEQYF. CDR3 nucleotides: TGTGCCAGCAGCCGACCCCAACGACTAGCGGGAGGGTCAACATCCTCCTACGAGCAGTACTTC.

The chain carries TRBV30 and TRBJ2-7; no clear D. From germline, CDR1 is GTSNPN and CDR2 SVGIG (reference sequence). The CDR3 totals 13 residues. V was cut by 3 bases and J by 5 bases, with 14 bases left in between. This CDR3 is CAWRQDLSNEQYF. The CDR3, as DNA: TGTGCCTGGAGGCAGGACCTCTCGAACGAGCAGTACTTC.

This chain connects TRBV7-2 to TRBJ2-7, with 9 bases fitting TRBD2. CDR3 length: 16 amino acids. The V gene's germline CDR1 is SGHTA and CDR2 FQGNSA. J lost 5 bases, V lost 0 bases, and 8 bases had no gene match. The CDR3 DNA reads TGTGCCAGCAGCTTAGCCCCCCGGCTAGCGGGGAACGAGCAGTACTTC. Its translation is CASSLAPRLAGNEQYF.

The chain uses TRBV3-1 and TRBJ1-3; a weak D match, TRBD1 (5 bases). Germline lookup yields CDR1 LGHDT and CDR2 YNNKEL (reference sequence). V was trimmed by 4 bases and J by 1 base, leaving 8 bases between them. The CDR3 consists of 14 residues. The CDR3 bases are TGTGCCAGCAGCCGCCAGGGTTCTGGAAACACCATATATTTT. This sequence encodes CASSRQGSGNTIYF.

The CDR3 is CASSLRGRLYEQYF. The CDR3 DNA is TGTGCCAGCAGTTTACGTGGGAGGCTCTACGAGCAGTACTTC. The chain combines TRBV12-3 or TRBV12-4 with TRBJ2-7; D may be TRBD2 (6 bases). This CDR3 comprises 14 residues. Deletions cut 2 bases from V and 3 bases from J, with 11 bases between.

The V gene is TRBV5-1, the J gene TRBJ1-1, with 7 bases that match TRBD1. V trimming: 4 bases; J trimming: 0 bases; junction bases outside the gene matches: 12. The CDR3 extends over 17 amino acids. The germline V gene encodes CDR1 SGHRS and CDR2 YFSETQ. The CDR3 is CASSPWTGGVMNTEAFF. The CDR3 nucleotides are TGCGCCAGCAGCCCCTGGACAGGCGGGGTTATGAACACTGAAGCTTTCTTT.

The chain employs TRBV11-1 and TRBJ2-7, with 10 bases matching TRBD2. This CDR3 contains 18 residues. With V trimmed by 3 bases and J by 5 bases, 16 bases remained unmatched. The germline CDR1 and CDR2 sequences are SGHAT and FQDESV (reference sequence). Here the CDR3 reads CASSLLVSGRANADEQYF. CDR3 sequence (DNA): TGTGCCAGCAGCTTGCTAGTGAGCGGGAGGGCCAACGCTGACGAGCAGTACTTC.

The table lists this clonotype with many counts. The rearrangement joins TRBV6-1 to TRBJ1-5; 9 positions match TRBD1. Germline V gene sequence: CDR1 MNHNS, CDR2 SASEGT. This CDR3 has 16 residues. The V and J ends lost 5 bases and 7 bases, in that order; junction bases with no gene match: 12. In DNA form, the CDR3 reads TGTGCCAGCAGTAATGGGGGACAGGGTCGGAAACAGCCCCAGCATTTT. It is translated as CASSNGGQGRKQPQHF.

By sample share, this clonotype is medium-sized (0.01 to 0.1%). The chain recombines TRBV2 with TRBJ1-1; D is unclear. This CDR3 has 13 amino acids. Germline-derived CDR1 and CDR2 are SNHLY and FYNNEI. The germline V and J ends were trimmed by 6 bases and 3 bases, with 11 bases remaining between them. This chain's CDR3 is CASRDTRDTEAFF. As DNA, the CDR3 is TGTGCCAGCAGAGATACGAGGGACACTGAAGCTTTCTTT.

The sample holds many counts of this clonotype. The chain couples TRBV30 to TRBJ2-7; 7 positions agree with TRBD2. CDR3 size: 12 residues. CDR1 and CDR2 from the germline V gene are GTSNPN and SVGIG (reference sequence). V gave up 4 bases and J gave up 2 bases; unmatched junction bases: 2. CDR3: CAWTGGPYEQYF. DNA of the CDR3: TGTGCCTGGACGGGAGGCCCCTACGAGCAGTACTTC.

In its sample, this clonotype was seen many times. This chain uses TRBV19 with TRBJ2-7, with D possibly matching TRBD2 (6 bases). The germline V and J ends were trimmed by 3 bases and 0 bases, with 9 bases remaining between them. CDR1 is LNHDA and CDR2 is SQIVND in the germline V gene (reference sequence). The CDR3 has 14 residues. The CDR3 is CASSIGLSSYEQYF. The DNA of the CDR3 is TGTGCCAGTAGTATCGGACTATCCTCCTACGAGCAGTACTTC.